This is a list of T cell receptor beta chains from one sample in a study of regulatory T cells in long-lasting Graves disease. MiXCR was run by TCRdb on the multiplex PCR reads, yielding one entry per CDR3 protein. Here the sample spans about 420,000 distinct CDR3 sequences, roughly a quarter being singletons. This specimen was peripheral blood mononuclear cells (PBMCs), taken when the disease was refractory, from a patient treated with antithyroid drugs. These receptors were obtained from a female donor with Graves disease. The CDR3 runs from the conserved cysteine through the conserved F or W. Each record gives: CDR3 DNA, CDR3 protein, CDR3 length, D gene, clone size, J gene, V gene. D genes are given only for firm matches. The listing skips clone size in some rows; elsewhere it reads once, few, many or a size class.

CDR3 DNA: TGTGCCAGCAGGGTCAGAGGGGGTCTCGGGCAGCCCCAGCATTTT
CDR3 protein: CASRVRGGLGQPQHF
CDR3 length: 15
D gene: -
clone size: -
J gene: TRBJ1-5
V gene: TRBV6-1

CDR3 DNA: TGCAGTGCTAGAGATAGGACGGTTGAAAAACTGTTTTTT
CDR3 protein: CSARDRTVEKLFF
CDR3 length: 13
D gene: -
clone size: many
J gene: TRBJ1-4
V gene: TRBV20-1

CDR3 DNA: TGCGCCAGCAGTGATATACGACAGGGAGTGGAAGCTTTCTTT
CDR3 protein: CASSDIRQGVEAFF
CDR3 length: 14
D gene: TRBD1
clone size: few
J gene: TRBJ1-1
V gene: TRBV10-2

CDR3 DNA: TGCGCCAGCAGCCGGGACGAGAACTATGGCTACACCTTC
CDR3 protein: CASSRDENYGYTF
CDR3 length: 13
D gene: -
clone size: many
J gene: TRBJ1-2
V gene: TRBV5-1

CDR3 DNA: TGTGCCAGCAGCTTATGGACGACCAACCAAGAGACCCAGTACTTC
CDR3 protein: CASSLWTTNQETQYF
CDR3 length: 15
D gene: -
clone size: many
J gene: TRBJ2-5
V gene: TRBV11-2

CDR3 DNA: TGTGCCAGCAGCAAAGGCAACGCGAACACCGGGGAGCTGTTTTTT
CDR3 protein: CASSKGNANTGELFF
CDR3 length: 15
D gene: -
clone size: few
J gene: TRBJ2-2
V gene: TRBV7-3

CDR3 DNA: TGTGCCAGCTCCCCCGCTAGGGGGGCCTACGAGTACTTC
CDR3 protein: CASSPARGAYEYF
CDR3 length: 13
D gene: -
clone size: few
J gene: TRBJ2-7
V gene: TRBV18

CDR3 DNA: TGTGCCAGCAGCCCCGGACAGGGGGCGAACACCGGGGAGCTGTTTTTT
CDR3 protein: CASSPGQGANTGELFF
CDR3 length: 16
D gene: TRBD1
clone size: once
J gene: TRBJ2-2
V gene: TRBV11-2

CDR3 DNA: TGTGCCAGCAGTTACGTGGGGGAGGGTAAGATTGAGCAGTTCTTC
CDR3 protein: CASSYVGEGKIEQFF
CDR3 length: 15
D gene: TRBD2
clone size: -
J gene: TRBJ2-1
V gene: TRBV6-1

CDR3 DNA: TGTGCCAGCAGCCACCGCGGGGAGCCCCCCGAAGCTTTCTTT
CDR3 protein: CASSHRGEPPEAFF
CDR3 length: 14
D gene: -
clone size: many
J gene: TRBJ1-1
V gene: TRBV27

CDR3 DNA: TGTGCCAGCAGACCAGGGCCAAATGGCTACACCTTC
CDR3 protein: CASRPGPNGYTF
CDR3 length: 12
D gene: -
clone size: many
J gene: TRBJ1-2
V gene: TRBV6-1

CDR3 DNA: TGTGCCAGCAGTTTGGGGGACAGGGGGAGGTGGGGCAAAAACATTCAGTACTTC
CDR3 protein: CASSLGDRGRWGKNIQYF
CDR3 length: 18
D gene: TRBD1
clone size: -
J gene: TRBJ2-4
V gene: TRBV28

CDR3 DNA: TGTGCCACCACGGAGGGGGGGGGCACAGATACGCAGTATTTT
CDR3 protein: CATTEGGGTDTQYF
CDR3 length: 14
D gene: -
clone size: few
J gene: TRBJ2-3
V gene: TRBV24-1

CDR3 DNA: TGCAGTGCTAGATCCCCGGGGGCGTATTCACCCCTCCACTTT
CDR3 protein: CSARSPGAYSPLHF
CDR3 length: 14
D gene: -
clone size: -
J gene: TRBJ1-6
V gene: TRBV20-1

CDR3 DNA: TGTGCCAGCAGCGTAGCTACGCGGGGATGGGAGACCCAGTACTTC
CDR3 protein: CASSVATRGWETQYF
CDR3 length: 15
D gene: -
clone size: -
J gene: TRBJ2-5
V gene: TRBV9

CDR3 DNA: TGTGCCAGCAGGGGGACAGGGAGGACTAGCGGGAGCAACCACGAGCAGTACTTC
CDR3 protein: CASRGTGRTSGSNHEQYF
CDR3 length: 18
D gene: TRBD2
clone size: few
J gene: TRBJ2-7
V gene: TRBV12-3/TRBV12-4

CDR3 DNA: TGTGCCAGCAGCCCTTCCGGGACAGCGTTTTACGAGCAGTACTTC
CDR3 protein: CASSPSGTAFYEQYF
CDR3 length: 15
D gene: TRBD1
clone size: many
J gene: TRBJ2-7
V gene: TRBV11-2

CDR3 DNA: TGCAGCGTTCTGACAGGGGGCTCCTACGAGCAGTACTTC
CDR3 protein: CSVLTGGSYEQYF
CDR3 length: 13
D gene: TRBD1
clone size: few
J gene: TRBJ2-7
V gene: TRBV29-1

CDR3 DNA: TGTGCCAGTAGTCTAACCGGGACAGGACACTCTGGGGCCAACGTCCTGACTTTC
CDR3 protein: CASSLTGTGHSGANVLTF
CDR3 length: 18
D gene: TRBD1
clone size: few
J gene: TRBJ2-6
V gene: TRBV19

CDR3 DNA: TGTGCCAGCAGTCTCAGGAGACTAGCGGGAGATGCTGGGGCCAACGTCCTGACTTTC
CDR3 protein: CASSLRRLAGDAGANVLTF
CDR3 length: 19
D gene: TRBD2
clone size: -
J gene: TRBJ2-6
V gene: TRBV12-3/TRBV12-4

CDR3 DNA: TGCGCCAGCAGCGGGAGACGCCAAAACACCGGGGAGCTGTTTTTT
CDR3 protein: CASSGRRQNTGELFF
CDR3 length: 15
D gene: -
clone size: many
J gene: TRBJ2-2
V gene: TRBV5-1

CDR3 DNA: TGTGCCAGCAGCTTAGCTTCGGGGAGGGAGCAGTTCTTC
CDR3 protein: CASSLASGREQFF
CDR3 length: 13
D gene: -
clone size: -
J gene: TRBJ2-1
V gene: TRBV7-9

CDR3 DNA: TGTGCCAGCAGTGCGTCTAGCGGTGCCTACAATGAGCAGTTCTTC
CDR3 protein: CASSASSGAYNEQFF
CDR3 length: 15
D gene: TRBD2
clone size: few
J gene: TRBJ2-1
V gene: TRBV25-1

CDR3 DNA: TGTGCCAGCAGCCGCCTGGCGGGAGGGGCGAACACTGAAGCTTTCTTT
CDR3 protein: CASSRLAGGANTEAFF
CDR3 length: 16
D gene: -
clone size: -
J gene: TRBJ1-1
V gene: TRBV7-8

CDR3 DNA: TGTGCCAGCAGTCTCACAGTCGCAGAGGCCCAGTACTTC
CDR3 protein: CASSLTVAEAQYF
CDR3 length: 13
D gene: -
clone size: -
J gene: TRBJ2-5
V gene: TRBV6-2/TRBV6-3

CDR3 DNA: TGTGCCAGTAGTACATATGGACAGCCCTCCTACGAGCAGTACTTC
CDR3 protein: CASSTYGQPSYEQYF
CDR3 length: 15
D gene: -
clone size: few
J gene: TRBJ2-7
V gene: TRBV19

CDR3 DNA: TGCAGTGTTGGTAGCGGAAGCCAAGAGACCCAGTACTTC
CDR3 protein: CSVGSGSQETQYF
CDR3 length: 13
D gene: -
clone size: many
J gene: TRBJ2-5
V gene: TRBV20-1

CDR3 DNA: TGCAGTTTCGACGGGACAGGGGGACTAGCGGGAGCCGGGGAGCAGTTCTTC
CDR3 protein: CSFDGTGGLAGAGEQFF
CDR3 length: 17
D gene: TRBD2
clone size: -
J gene: TRBJ2-1
V gene: TRBV20-1

CDR3 DNA: TGTGCCAGCAGCTTAGACCTACAGGGGTACGAGCAGTACTTC
CDR3 protein: CASSLDLQGYEQYF
CDR3 length: 14
D gene: TRBD1
clone size: -
J gene: TRBJ2-7
V gene: TRBV7-9

CDR3 DNA: TGTGCCAGCAGTTACTCCGTCGGGGGGCCGGCGGAGACCCAGTACTTC
CDR3 protein: CASSYSVGGPAETQYF
CDR3 length: 16
D gene: -
clone size: -
J gene: TRBJ2-5
V gene: TRBV6-6

CDR3 DNA: TGTGCCAGCAGAATGACCTGGACAGCTAACTATGGCTACACCTTC
CDR3 protein: CASRMTWTANYGYTF
CDR3 length: 15
D gene: -
clone size: many
J gene: TRBJ1-2
V gene: TRBV6-1

CDR3 DNA: TGTGCCAGCAGGGATAGCAATCAGCCCCAGCATTTT
CDR3 protein: CASRDSNQPQHF
CDR3 length: 12
D gene: -
clone size: many
J gene: TRBJ1-5
V gene: TRBV2

CDR3 DNA: TGTGCCAGCAGCTTCTCGCAGCCTCCAAAAAATGAAAAACTGTTTTTT
CDR3 protein: CASSFSQPPKNEKLFF
CDR3 length: 16
D gene: -
clone size: many
J gene: TRBJ1-4
V gene: TRBV12-3/TRBV12-4

CDR3 DNA: TGTGCCAGCAGTCGACTTTTGACAGGGCCTAAAGAGACCCAGTACTTC
CDR3 protein: CASSRLLTGPKETQYF
CDR3 length: 16
D gene: TRBD1
clone size: many
J gene: TRBJ2-5
V gene: TRBV6-1

CDR3 DNA: TGTGCCAGCTCACACGGGACAGAAAGCTACGAGCAGTACTTC
CDR3 protein: CASSHGTESYEQYF
CDR3 length: 14
D gene: TRBD1
clone size: few
J gene: TRBJ2-7
V gene: TRBV18

CDR3 DNA: TGCAGCGTTGGAGAGTTTGAAGCTTTCTTT
CDR3 protein: CSVGEFEAFF
CDR3 length: 10
D gene: -
clone size: many
J gene: TRBJ1-1
V gene: TRBV29-1

CDR3 DNA: TGTGCCAGCAGCTTCCTAACTAGCGGGAGTGCCCACGAGCAGTACTTC
CDR3 protein: CASSFLTSGSAHEQYF
CDR3 length: 16
D gene: TRBD2
clone size: -
J gene: TRBJ2-7
V gene: TRBV7-2

CDR3 DNA: TGTGCCAGCGAGCATCTAGCGGGCTCCTACGAGCAGTACTTC
CDR3 protein: CASEHLAGSYEQYF
CDR3 length: 14
D gene: TRBD2
clone size: -
J gene: TRBJ2-7
V gene: TRBV6-1

CDR3 DNA: TGTGCCAGCAGTAGAAACAGGATGGGGAACACTGAAGCTTTCTTT
CDR3 protein: CASSRNRMGNTEAFF
CDR3 length: 15
D gene: -
clone size: few
J gene: TRBJ1-1
V gene: TRBV6-1

CDR3 DNA: TGTGCCAGCAGAACTCGCGCCGCAGATACGCAGTATTTT
CDR3 protein: CASRTRAADTQYF
CDR3 length: 13
D gene: -
clone size: few
J gene: TRBJ2-3
V gene: TRBV2

CDR3 DNA: TGCAGCGTTTCCACGGCACTTCTCGGACAGCTCTATGGCTACACCTTC
CDR3 protein: CSVSTALLGQLYGYTF
CDR3 length: 16
D gene: -
clone size: many
J gene: TRBJ1-2
V gene: TRBV29-1

CDR3 DNA: TGTGCCAGCAGTATTGACAGCCTCGGGACTGAAGCTTTCTTT
CDR3 protein: CASSIDSLGTEAFF
CDR3 length: 14
D gene: -
clone size: few
J gene: TRBJ1-1
V gene: TRBV12-3/TRBV12-4

CDR3 DNA: TGTGCCAGCAGTGAATTTCTCCAAGACATTCAGTACTTC
CDR3 protein: CASSEFLQDIQYF
CDR3 length: 13
D gene: -
clone size: -
J gene: TRBJ2-4
V gene: TRBV6-1

CDR3 DNA: TGTGCCAGCAGCAAAGCGGGAGTCCTCTACAATGAGCAGTTCTTC
CDR3 protein: CASSKAGVLYNEQFF
CDR3 length: 15
D gene: TRBD2
clone size: -
J gene: TRBJ2-1
V gene: TRBV6-2/TRBV6-3

CDR3 DNA: TGTGCCAGCAGTTTCTCCGTCTCAGAGACCCAGTACTTC
CDR3 protein: CASSFSVSETQYF
CDR3 length: 13
D gene: -
clone size: -
J gene: TRBJ2-5
V gene: TRBV7-9

CDR3 DNA: TGTGCCTGGGGGACAGGGGTGGTGAACACTGAAGCTTTCTTT
CDR3 protein: CAWGTGVVNTEAFF
CDR3 length: 14
D gene: TRBD1
clone size: many
J gene: TRBJ1-1
V gene: TRBV30

CDR3 DNA: TGTGCCAGCAGCGAAGCGACGGCCTTCGGCTATGGCTACACCTTC
CDR3 protein: CASSEATAFGYGYTF
CDR3 length: 15
D gene: -
clone size: -
J gene: TRBJ1-2
V gene: TRBV11-2

CDR3 DNA: TGTGCCAGTAGTCCCGACAGGCCAAAGGGTGGCTACACCTTC
CDR3 protein: CASSPDRPKGGYTF
CDR3 length: 14
D gene: -
clone size: -
J gene: TRBJ1-2
V gene: TRBV19

CDR3 DNA: TGTGCCTGGAGTGTTGGGGGGGATGGCTACACCTTC
CDR3 protein: CAWSVGGDGYTF
CDR3 length: 12
D gene: -
clone size: many
J gene: TRBJ1-2
V gene: TRBV30

CDR3 DNA: TGTGCCAGCTCACCATCTACCGCCAGAGGCACTGAAGCTTTCTTT
CDR3 protein: CASSPSTARGTEAFF
CDR3 length: 15
D gene: -
clone size: -
J gene: TRBJ1-1
V gene: TRBV18

CDR3 DNA: TGTGCCAGCAGTCCGGTAAGGGGGCTCTACAATGAGCAGTTCTTC
CDR3 protein: CASSPVRGLYNEQFF
CDR3 length: 15
D gene: TRBD1
clone size: few
J gene: TRBJ2-1
V gene: TRBV6-1

CDR3 DNA: TGTGCCAGCAGTTTATTAGCAGGGCTTTACTTAAGCTCTGGAAACACCATATATTTT
CDR3 protein: CASSLLAGLYLSSGNTIYF
CDR3 length: 19
D gene: -
clone size: many
J gene: TRBJ1-3
V gene: TRBV12-3/TRBV12-4